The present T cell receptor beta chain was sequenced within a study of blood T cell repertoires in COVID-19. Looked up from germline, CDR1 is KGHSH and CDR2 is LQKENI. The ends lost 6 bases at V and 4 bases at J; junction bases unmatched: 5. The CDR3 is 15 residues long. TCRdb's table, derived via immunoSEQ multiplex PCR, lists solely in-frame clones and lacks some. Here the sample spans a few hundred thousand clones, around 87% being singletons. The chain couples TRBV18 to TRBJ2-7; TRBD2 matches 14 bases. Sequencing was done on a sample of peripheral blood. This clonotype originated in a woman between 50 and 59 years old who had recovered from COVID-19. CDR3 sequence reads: CASSEGTSGGYEQYF. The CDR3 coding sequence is TGTGCCAGCTCGGAAGGGACTAGCGGGGGATACGAGCAGTACTTC.